This T cell receptor beta chain was found in a study of identifying expanded T cells in peripheral blood. Findings and caveats of the study: Variance in clone template counts between approximately two-week samples significantly increased with total template count across all healthy donors. Technical replicates showed roughly 1.2 changed clones; approximately 2 weeks roughly 16; four weeks 19.

Libraries were prepared by immunoSEQ multiplex PCR; TCRdb keeps only in-frame clonotypes and omits some of them. The sample records about 100,000 clones, around nine tenths being singletons. This clone was detected a few times. Its antigen is currently unknown. V lost 3 bases and J 5 bases, leaving 2 bases between the germline ends. From germline, CDR1 is MNHNS and CDR2 SASEGT. This CDR3 spans 11 amino acids. Healthy donors had no documented immune events, such as infections, while sampled. The genes are TRBV6-1 and TRBJ1-5; no firm D call. This receptor was obtained from a person aged 18 to 75 in good health. The source material was blood. This CDR3 reads CASSDDQPQHF. The CDR3 DNA reads TGTGCCAGCAGTGATGATCAGCCCCAGCATTTT.